The clone carrying this T cell receptor beta chain was counted ten times or more. The CDR3 covers 13 residues. The germline V and J ends were trimmed by 3 bases and 12 bases, with 15 bases remaining between them. Germline V gene lookup returns CDR1 MDHEN and CDR2 SYDVKM. Researchers made TCR beta libraries by using iRepertoire HTBI primers and running Arm-PCR on CDR3 regions. TCRdb passed the multiplex PCR reads through MiXCR, listing each CDR3 protein once. This table holds roughly 380,000 distinct CDR3 sequences, around 17% found once. Time point in this sample: newly diagnosed GD, antithyroid drugs for less than 3 months. The authors made the TCR library using RNA they extracted from PBMCs. This sample was included in a study of regulatory T cells in long-lasting Graves disease. Across the whole study: Recently diagnosed Graves' patients had received antithyroid drugs for under 3 months.

These same data were also listed under a study on T cells in Graves' hyperthyroidism and ophthalmopathy. That paper adds: Patients between 18 and 65 years old had hyperthyroidism, newly diagnosed and lasting under 2 months.

The material sequenced was peripheral blood mononuclear cells (PBMCs), taken at new diagnosis, from a patient treated with antithyroid drugs. The J gene is TRBJ2-1, the V gene TRBV28; D is possibly TRBD1 (6 bases). The sequence came from a man aged 40-49 years with Graves disease. Written as DNA, the CDR3 is TGTGCCAGCAGTTTTTCCGACAGGTCTTTGCAGTTCTTC. Translated, it gives CASSFSDRSLQFF.